This passage covers 29 T cell receptor beta chains from one sample sequenced in a study of glioma-infiltrating T cells after dendritic cell vaccination. Libraries were prepared by immunoSEQ multiplex PCR; TCRdb keeps only in-frame clonotypes and omits some of them. The data contain around 58,000 clones, around 83% of them seen just once; the ten biggest clones take up less than 9.5%. The input for sequencing was blood, taken before dendritic cell vaccination. The receptors here all came from a human donor with glioblastoma.

This clone showed up just once. V gene TRBV5-4 combines with J gene TRBJ2-7; tentative D call: TRBD2 (5 bases). CDR3 length equals 17 residues. Germline V gives CDR1 SGHNT, CDR2 YYREEE (reference sequence). V was trimmed by 0 bases and J by 1 base, leaving 17 bases between them. In DNA, the CDR3 is TGTGCCAGCAGCTTGGCCTCTGGAGGCCGCCTTTCCTACGAGCAGTACTTC. Translation: CASSLASGGRLSYEQYF.

The rearrangement joins TRBV5-4 to TRBJ2-7; TRBD2 might be the D (5 bases). This CDR3 has 13 residues. The germline CDR1 and CDR2 sequences are SGHNT and YYREEE (reference sequence). V shed 4 bases and J shed 1 base, with 9 bases lying between them. In nucleotides, the CDR3 is TGTGCCAGCAGCCCCGCGGGTTCCTACGAGCAGTACTTC. This encodes CASSPAGSYEQYF.

J is TRBJ2-3 and V is TRBV5-6; D possibly corresponds to TRBD2 (6 bases). Trimming pared 7 bases from V and 4 bases from J, leaving 13 bases between. CDR1 and CDR2 (germline): SGHDT, YYEEEE. The CDR3 totals 13 residues. CDR3 bases: TGTGCCAGCGGGGGGTCCGGCCCAGATACGCAGTATTTT. It specifies CASGGSGPDTQYF.

The genes are TRBV4-2 and TRBJ2-7, with 9 bases lining up with TRBD1. Germline CDR1 is LGHNA and CDR2 is YNFKEQ. The CDR3 runs to 15 residues. Unmatched junction bases numbered 7, after V lost 3 bases and J lost 4 bases. The CDR3 DNA follows: TGTGCCAGCAGCCAGAGACAGGGGGAAGAGTACGAGCAGTACTTC. Translation gives CASSQRQGEEYEQYF.

In the case of this clone: This sample also contains other DNA sequences that code for the same CDR3. The V call is TRBV6-6, the J call TRBJ2-5, with D perhaps matching TRBD2 (5 bases). CDR3 length equals 15 residues. Germline V gene sequence: CDR1 MNHNY, CDR2 SVGAGI (reference sequence). With 5 bases removed from V and 5 bases from J, the gap between germline ends came to 18 bases. The CDR3 region has the DNA TGTGCCAGCAGTCAGGCCCGGACTCTCGGGGAGACCCAGTACTTC. Translating gives CASSQARTLGETQYF.

The chain links TRBV9 to TRBJ2-2; D not resolved. The germline V and J ends were trimmed by 3 bases and 6 bases, with 9 bases remaining between them. Germline CDR1 SGDLS, CDR2 YYNGEE. The CDR3 loop spans 13 amino acids. The CDR3 DNA reads as TGTGCCAGCAGCGCGACATGGGCCGGGGAGCTGTTTTTT. It is translated as CASSATWAGELFF.

This chain links TRBV5-1 with TRBJ2-7, with 8 bases aligning to TRBD1. The CDR3 consists of 13 residues. The germline V gene encodes CDR1 SGHRS and CDR2 YFSETQ. Losses at the gene ends were 5 bases for V and 9 bases for J; bases not matched to a gene: 10. CDR3 DNA: TGCGCCAGCAGGTTTAGGGGACAGGAAAGGCAGTACTTC. This translates into CASRFRGQERQYF.

The chain combines TRBV6-5 with TRBJ2-7, with D tentatively TRBD1 (6 bases). Germline lookup yields CDR1 MNHEY and CDR2 SVGAGI. The CDR3 runs 12 residues. Trimming stripped 6 bases from V and 3 bases from J, with 9 bases between. The CDR3 DNA follows: TGTGCCAGCAGGAAGGACAGCTACGAGCAGTACTTC. It yields the protein CASRKDSYEQYF.

V is TRBV5-1 and J is TRBJ1-3, with D uncertain. The CDR3 covers 15 residues. Deletions cut 0 bases from V and 0 bases from J, with 7 bases between. Germline V CDR1 and CDR2: SGHRS, YFSETQ. The CDR3 bases are TGCGCCAGCAGCTTGGACAGCTACTCTGGAAACACCATATATTTT. Its translation is CASSLDSYSGNTIYF.

CDR3 sequence (DNA): TGTGCCAGCACCCCGGTTGGGACTTTATACACTGAAGCTTTCTTT. It specifies CASTPVGTLYTEAFF. The V call is TRBV5-6, the J call TRBJ1-1; TRBD1 might be the D (5 bases). Trimming left V 6 bases short and J 3 bases short, with 18 bases between. The V gene's germline CDR1 is SGHDT and CDR2 YYEEEE. This CDR3 is 15 amino acids long.

This clone has just one count. The chain has TRBV28 and TRBJ2-7; tentative D call: TRBD1 (5 bases). Germline-derived CDR1 and CDR2 are MDHEN and SYDVKM. V shed 7 bases and J shed 4 bases, with 23 bases lying between them. The CDR3 spans 16 residues. This CDR3 reads CASTTATPTVRYEQYF. DNA of the CDR3: TGTGCCAGCACCACCGCCACCCCGACAGTCAGGTACGAGCAGTACTTC.

This rearrangement joins TRBV6-1 to TRBJ2-5; 8 positions match TRBD2. V lost 1 base and J lost 3; bases outside the gene matches: 13. This CDR3 has 18 amino acids. The germline gives CDR1 MNHNS, CDR2 SASEGT. The DNA for the CDR3 is TGTGCCAGCAGTGAAGGGGTGGTAGCGGGGCACGGCGAAGAGACCCAGTACTTC. It translates to CASSEGVVAGHGEETQYF.

In DNA form, the CDR3 reads TGTGCCAGCAGTGAAGCACCAGCGGGGGTGTACAATGAGCAGTTCTTC. Translating it yields CASSEAPAGVYNEQFF. The chain couples TRBV6-1 to TRBJ2-1; 8 bases are shared with TRBD2. The trim removed 0 bases at V and 4 bases at J, leaving 5 bases unmatched. The V gene's germline CDR1 is MNHNS and CDR2 SASEGT. This CDR3 comprises 16 residues.

V is TRBV4-1 and J is TRBJ2-1; 10 positions match TRBD2. This CDR3 spans 15 amino acids. Germline CDR1 reads MGHRA; CDR2 reads YSYEKL. The trim removed 3 bases at V and 8 bases at J, leaving 7 bases unmatched. The CDR3 here is CASSQILAGDYEQFF. The CDR3 DNA follows: TGCGCCAGCAGCCAGATTCTAGCGGGGGACTATGAGCAGTTCTTC.

The sample holds one count of this clone. This chain links TRBV19 with TRBJ2-7; 8 bases are shared with TRBD1. This CDR3 comprises 15 residues. Germline CDR1 and CDR2: LNHDA and SQIVND (reference sequence). Trimming took 5 bases from V and 2 from J; bases not matched to a gene: 8. The CDR3, as DNA: TGTGCCAGTAGTCGCGACAGGGGTTCTCCCTACGAGCAGTACTTC. The encoded protein is CASSRDRGSPYEQYF.

The V call is TRBV5-1, the J call TRBJ2-7, with 7 bases that match TRBD2. CDR1 is SGHRS, CDR2 YFSETQ, per germline. The CDR3 runs 18 residues. V trimming: 4 bases; J trimming: 6 bases; junction bases outside the gene matches: 22. CDR3 bases: TGCGCCAGCAGCACCTGGTCGGCCAGGGAGGGGTTCGTGGGCGAGCAGTACTTC. Translated: CASSTWSAREGFVGEQYF.

Written as DNA, the CDR3 is TGTGCCAGCAGTTTCTACCCCCTTACTAGCGTTGCGAACACCGGGGAGCTGTTTTTT. Amino acids: CASSFYPLTSVANTGELFF. The J gene is TRBJ2-2, the V gene TRBV2; 7 bases map to TRBD2. Germline assignment: CDR1 SNHLY and CDR2 FYNNEI. There are 19 residues in the CDR3. The ends lost 5 bases at V and 0 bases at J; junction bases unmatched: 15.

The V gene is TRBV7-9, the J gene TRBJ1-4, with 10 bases identical to TRBD1. This CDR3 spans 15 amino acids. Looked up from germline, CDR1 is SEHNR and CDR2 is FQNEAQ (reference sequence). J lost 7 bases, V lost 5 bases, and 7 bases had no gene match. The CDR3 sequence is CASSPRDRGTEKLFF. The DNA for the CDR3 is TGTGCCAGCAGCCCTCGGGACAGGGGAACTGAAAAACTGTTTTTT.

The chain employs TRBV30 and TRBJ1-2, with a tentative D call TRBD1 (5 bases). Germline V gene data show CDR1 as GTSNPN and CDR2 as SVGIG (reference sequence). Trimming left V 1 base short and J 4 bases short, with 13 bases between. The CDR3 has 14 residues. DNA of the CDR3: TGTGCCTGGAGTGCCTTGACAGAGTTCTATGGCTACACCTTC. The encoded protein is CAWSALTEFYGYTF.

The table lists this clone with a count of one. The V call is TRBV2, the J call TRBJ2-7; 7 nucleotides line up with TRBD1. Germline values: CDR1 SNHLY, CDR2 FYNNEI. This CDR3 contains 17 residues. Unmatched junction bases numbered 18, after V lost 3 bases and J lost 7 bases. CDR3 loop: CASSDKTGPLSAKEQYF. Here the CDR3 DNA reads TGTGCCAGCAGTGATAAGACAGGGCCCCTCTCGGCGAAGGAGCAGTACTTC.

This clone was counted a single time. The gene calls are TRBV9 and TRBJ2-1; 13 nucleotides line up with TRBD2. The ends lost 0 bases at V and 9 bases at J; junction bases unmatched: 9. There are 17 residues in the CDR3. Per germline, CDR1 SGDLS and CDR2 YYNGEE. CDR3 sequence reads: CASSVELAGGLNVEQFF. The CDR3 nucleotides are TGTGCCAGCAGCGTAGAACTAGCGGGGGGGCTTAATGTTGAGCAGTTCTTC.

This chain connects TRBV2 to TRBJ2-3, with 8 bases matching TRBD2. CDR1 is SNHLY and CDR2 is FYNNEI in the germline V gene. Trimming removed 3 bases from V and 5 bases from J; junction bases left unmatched: 7. The CDR3 loop spans 15 amino acids. CDR3 sequence: CASSDPAGVQDTQYF. CDR3 DNA: TGTGCCAGCAGTGACCCAGCGGGGGTCCAAGATACGCAGTATTTT.

This clone has a handful of counts. The chain is built from TRBV28 and TRBJ1-2; TRBD1 aligns across 10 bases. The CDR3 has 15 residues. Germline-derived CDR1 and CDR2 are MDHEN and SYDVKM. Trimming removed 7 bases from V and 8 bases from J; junction bases left unmatched: 13. CDR3 region: CASILPGTGAGGYTF. The CDR3 DNA reads TGTGCCAGCATTCTACCCGGGACAGGGGCCGGAGGCTACACCTTC.

There are a few counts of this clone. The chain is built from TRBV6-5 and TRBJ1-1, with TRBD1 identical over 10 bases. Looked up from germline, CDR1 is MNHEY and CDR2 is SVGAGI. This CDR3 spans 14 amino acids. Trimming at V came to 6 bases and at J to 5 bases, leaving 6 bases not matched to a gene. Here the CDR3 reads CASSLGQGNTEAFF. The CDR3 nucleotides read TGTGCCAGCAGCCTGGGACAGGGGAATACTGAAGCTTTCTTT.

The chain combines TRBV5-4 with TRBJ2-6, with D maybe TRBD1 (6 bases). The CDR3 sequence is 14 residues long. The germline CDR1 and CDR2 sequences are SGHNT and YYREEE (reference sequence). V was cut by 6 bases and J by 9 bases, with 16 bases left in between. As DNA, the CDR3 is TGTGCCAGCAAACCCCTTCCGGACAGCAACGTCCTGACTTTC. Its translation: CASKPLPDSNVLTF.

The V and J genes are TRBV30 and TRBJ1-6, with D hard to call. This CDR3 has 12 residues. The germline V and J ends were trimmed by 4 bases and 12 bases, with 13 bases remaining between them. CDR1 GTSNPN and CDR2 SVGIG come from the germline V gene (reference sequence). As DNA, the CDR3 is TGTGCCTGGACCGAGGGAATACAACCCCTCCACTTT. Encoded protein: CAWTEGIQPLHF.

The rearrangement links TRBV4-1 to TRBJ2-1; D perhaps matches TRBD2 (5 bases). The V gene lost 5 bases and the J gene lost 6 bases, with 20 bases spanning the gap. This CDR3 spans 16 amino acids. Germline lookup yields CDR1 MGHRA and CDR2 YSYEKL. DNA of the CDR3: TGCGCCAGCAGCTCCCTAACCGGGGTAGCGATCAATGAGCAGTTCTTC. Translating it yields CASSSLTGVAINEQFF.

The rearrangement joins TRBV5-6 to TRBJ1-1; D unclear. Trimming shortened V by 2 bases and J by 4 bases, and 21 bases separated the two germline ends. The germline gives CDR1 SGHDT, CDR2 YYEEEE. This CDR3 is built from 17 residues. DNA of the CDR3: TGTGCCAGCAGCTTCATTGATGTGATCCTGCGGGGCACTGAAGCTTTCTTT. This gives the protein CASSFIDVILRGTEAFF.

V gene TRBV11-2 combines with J gene TRBJ1-6; weak D call: TRBD1 (5 bases). The CDR3 is 16 amino acids. V was trimmed by 2 bases and J by 8 bases, leaving 16 bases between them. Germline assignment: CDR1 SGHAT and CDR2 FQNNGV. The CDR3 nucleotides are TGTGCCAGCAGCTTATACCCACCAGGGTACGATTCACCCCTCCACTTT. It specifies CASSLYPPGYDSPLHF.